A selection of T cell receptor beta chains follows, all from one sample in a study of response to subunit inactivated influenza vaccine. Using its own MiXCR run on the RT-PCR reads, TCRdb lists one record per CDR3 protein. The sample contains almost 250,000 distinct CDR3 sequences, less than 15% of which appear only once. Specimen: non-naive T cells sorted from PBMCs, collected 14 to 15 days before vaccination. These receptors were obtained from a man aged 50 to 60 who received an inactivated influenza vaccine. Both conserved end residues are trimmed from each CDR3. Each record gives: V gene, J gene, CDR3 length, CDR3 protein.

v_call: TRBV2
j_call: TRBJ2-7
cdr3_length: 13
cdr3_aa: ASMDRGSSWLEQY

v_call: TRBV2
j_call: TRBJ2-2
cdr3_length: 12
cdr3_aa: ASSEFGIDGELF

v_call: TRBV7-6
j_call: TRBJ2-5
cdr3_length: 12
cdr3_aa: ASSLVRDQETQY

v_call: TRBV6-2/TRBV6-3
j_call: TRBJ1-5
cdr3_length: 11
cdr3_aa: ASSDTDRATKH

v_call: TRBV28
j_call: TRBJ2-5
cdr3_length: 12
cdr3_aa: ASSLGWGLKTQY

v_call: TRBV20-1
j_call: TRBJ2-3
cdr3_length: 13
cdr3_aa: SAGGELTSTDTQY

v_call: TRBV12-3/TRBV12-4
j_call: TRBJ2-5
cdr3_length: 12
cdr3_aa: ASSTRGVLETQY

v_call: TRBV7-9
j_call: TRBJ2-5
cdr3_length: 14
cdr3_aa: ASSGLAGGLQETQY

v_call: TRBV20-1
j_call: TRBJ2-1
cdr3_length: 9
cdr3_aa: SARLKVEQF

v_call: TRBV29-1
j_call: TRBJ2-1
cdr3_length: 10
cdr3_aa: SESSGSNEQF

v_call: TRBV10-3
j_call: TRBJ1-2
cdr3_length: 12
cdr3_aa: AISERDRGRGYT

v_call: TRBV7-2
j_call: TRBJ2-1
cdr3_length: 13
cdr3_aa: ASSRALGSYNEQF

v_call: TRBV24-1
j_call: TRBJ2-2
cdr3_length: 14
cdr3_aa: ATSDSTGANTGELF

v_call: TRBV9
j_call: TRBJ2-5
cdr3_length: 14
cdr3_aa: ASSLSMGGQQETQY

v_call: TRBV20-1
j_call: TRBJ2-1
cdr3_length: 13
cdr3_aa: SAREQGSFGNEQF

v_call: TRBV5-4
j_call: TRBJ2-1
cdr3_length: 14
cdr3_aa: ASSLGLAGAYNEQF

v_call: TRBV4-2
j_call: TRBJ2-3
cdr3_length: 14
cdr3_aa: ASSQDLGAYTDTQY

v_call: TRBV29-1
j_call: TRBJ2-7
cdr3_length: 10
cdr3_aa: SVAQKDYEQY

v_call: TRBV7-2
j_call: TRBJ2-3
cdr3_length: 12
cdr3_aa: ASSLRWGADTQY

v_call: TRBV20-1
j_call: TRBJ2-1
cdr3_length: 10
cdr3_aa: SARERYNEQF

v_call: TRBV4-3
j_call: TRBJ1-2
cdr3_length: 12
cdr3_aa: ASSQDWGSPLYT

v_call: TRBV15
j_call: TRBJ1-4
cdr3_length: 13
cdr3_aa: ATSRERGVLEKLF

v_call: TRBV6-2/TRBV6-3
j_call: TRBJ1-5
cdr3_length: 14
cdr3_aa: ASSYSSRGLGQPQH

v_call: TRBV20-1
j_call: TRBJ2-7
cdr3_length: 12
cdr3_aa: SARTGTTIHEQY

v_call: TRBV6-2/TRBV6-3
j_call: TRBJ2-5
cdr3_length: 11
cdr3_aa: ASSIRYQETQY

v_call: TRBV20-1
j_call: TRBJ2-7
cdr3_length: 13
cdr3_aa: SASPGLARVYEQY

v_call: TRBV12-3/TRBV12-4
j_call: TRBJ2-1
cdr3_length: 13
cdr3_aa: ASSLSGGSYNEQF

v_call: TRBV7-2
j_call: TRBJ2-7
cdr3_length: 14
cdr3_aa: ASSLVLAGASYEQY

v_call: TRBV29-1
j_call: TRBJ2-3
cdr3_length: 11
cdr3_aa: SVGEGDTDTQY

v_call: TRBV7-9
j_call: TRBJ2-1
cdr3_length: 13
cdr3_aa: ASSPRTGVYNEQF

v_call: TRBV15
j_call: TRBJ1-1
cdr3_length: 13
cdr3_aa: ATSPRARANTEAF

v_call: TRBV10-3
j_call: TRBJ2-1
cdr3_length: 20
cdr3_aa: AISESKAFPGQGFGKFVEQF

v_call: TRBV6-1
j_call: TRBJ1-5
cdr3_length: 13
cdr3_aa: ASSERGQRNQPQH

v_call: TRBV6-2/TRBV6-3
j_call: TRBJ2-5
cdr3_length: 10
cdr3_aa: ASSYFRRTQY

v_call: TRBV6-1
j_call: TRBJ2-3
cdr3_length: 13
cdr3_aa: ASSTRGRRPDTQY

v_call: TRBV9
j_call: TRBJ1-4
cdr3_length: 12
cdr3_aa: ASSPEVHNEKLF

v_call: TRBV3-1
j_call: TRBJ2-1
cdr3_length: 15
cdr3_aa: ACCQDIGDRAYNEQF

v_call: TRBV7-2
j_call: TRBJ2-1
cdr3_length: 15
cdr3_aa: ASSLVGSGGGGNEQF

v_call: TRBV20-1
j_call: TRBJ2-1
cdr3_length: 13
cdr3_aa: SADPGDRAYNEQF

v_call: TRBV7-2
j_call: TRBJ2-2
cdr3_length: 14
cdr3_aa: ASSFYTGLNAGELF

v_call: TRBV29-1
j_call: TRBJ2-7
cdr3_length: 13
cdr3_aa: SVLGWGQGVNEQY